This T cell receptor beta chain was retrieved from a study of Graves' ophthalmopathy and Graves' hyperthyroidism. This clonotype was counted at least ten times. V lost 6 bases and J lost 4; bases outside the gene matches: 3. The germline V gene has CDR1 MGHDK and CDR2 SYGVNS. CDR3 length: 12 amino acids. As the template, RNA transcripts were used to amplify TCR beta CDR3 regions. After a first-round RT-PCR with HTBI primers, a second-round multiplex PCR was run. TCRdb passed the multiplex PCR reads through MiXCR, listing each CDR3 protein once. The sample contains approximately 210,000 distinct CDR3 sequences, around 30% of which appear only once.

The sequence derives from a man aged 45-65 years with Graves' ophthalmopathy. The chain couples TRBV25-1 to TRBJ2-7, with TRBD1 identical over 7 bases. The sequenced sample was peripheral blood. In nucleotides, the CDR3 is TGTGCCAGCAGCCAGACAGGGTACGAGCAGTACTTC. Translated, it gives CASSQTGYEQYF.